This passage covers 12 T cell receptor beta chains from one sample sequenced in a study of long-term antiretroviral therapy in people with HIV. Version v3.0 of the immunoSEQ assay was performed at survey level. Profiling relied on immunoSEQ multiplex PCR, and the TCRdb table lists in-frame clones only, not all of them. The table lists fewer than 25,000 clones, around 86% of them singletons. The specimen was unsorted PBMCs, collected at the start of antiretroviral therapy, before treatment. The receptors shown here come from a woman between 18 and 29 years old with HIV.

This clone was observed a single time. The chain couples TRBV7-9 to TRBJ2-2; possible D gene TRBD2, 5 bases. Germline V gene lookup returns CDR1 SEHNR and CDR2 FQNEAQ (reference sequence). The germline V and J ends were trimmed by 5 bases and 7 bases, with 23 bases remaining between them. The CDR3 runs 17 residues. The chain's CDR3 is CASSPSLGSSGIGELFF. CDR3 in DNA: TGTGCCAGCAGCCCCTCTTTGGGCAGTTCGGGAATCGGGGAGCTGTTTTTT. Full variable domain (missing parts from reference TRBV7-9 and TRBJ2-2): DTGVSQNPRHKITKRGQNVTFRCDPISEHNRLYWYRQTLGQGPEFLTYFQNEAQLEKSRLLSDRFSAERPKGSFSTLEIQRTEQGDSAMYLCASSPSLGSSGIGELFFGEGSRLTVL.

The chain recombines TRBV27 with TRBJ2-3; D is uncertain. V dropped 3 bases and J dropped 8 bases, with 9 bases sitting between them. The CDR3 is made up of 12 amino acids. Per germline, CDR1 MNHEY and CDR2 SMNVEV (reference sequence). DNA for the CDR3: TGTGCCAGCAGTTTCCACCCGGGTACGCAGTATTTT. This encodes CASSFHPGTQYF.

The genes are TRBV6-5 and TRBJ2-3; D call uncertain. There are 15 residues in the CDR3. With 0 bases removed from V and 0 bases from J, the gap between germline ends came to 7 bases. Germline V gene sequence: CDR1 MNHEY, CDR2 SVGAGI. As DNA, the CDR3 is TGTGCCAGCAGTTACTCGATGGGAAGCACAGATACGCAGTATTTT. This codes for CASSYSMGSTDTQYF.

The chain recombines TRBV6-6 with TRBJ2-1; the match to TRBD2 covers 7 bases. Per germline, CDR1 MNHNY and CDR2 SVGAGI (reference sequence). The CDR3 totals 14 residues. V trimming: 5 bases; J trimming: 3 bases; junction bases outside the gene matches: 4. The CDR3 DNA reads TGTGCCAGCAGTCCGGGACTAATCTACAATGAGCAGTTCTTC. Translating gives CASSPGLIYNEQFF.

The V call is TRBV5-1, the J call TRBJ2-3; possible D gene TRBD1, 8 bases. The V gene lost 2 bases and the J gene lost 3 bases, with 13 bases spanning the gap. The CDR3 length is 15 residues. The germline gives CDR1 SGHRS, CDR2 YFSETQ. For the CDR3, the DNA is TGCGCCAGCAGCTTAACAGGGGGGGGTACAGATACGCAGTATTTT. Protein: CASSLTGGGTDTQYF.

The CDR3 protein is CASSIEVNQPQHF. For the CDR3, the DNA is TGTGCCAGTAGTATAGAAGTCAATCAGCCCCAGCATTTT. The chain uses TRBV19 and TRBJ1-5; D is undetermined. This CDR3 contains 13 residues. Germline CDR1 reads LNHDA; CDR2 reads SQIVND (reference sequence). V was clipped by 0 bases and J by 3 bases, with 3 bases between them. Combining the CDR3 with reference TRBV19 and TRBJ1-5 gives the whole variable domain DGGITQSPKYLFRKEGQNVTLSCEQNLNHDAMYWYRQDPGQGLRLIYYSQIVNDFQKGDIAEGYSVSREKKESFPLTVTSAQKNPTAFYLCASSIEVNQPQHFGDGTRLSIL.

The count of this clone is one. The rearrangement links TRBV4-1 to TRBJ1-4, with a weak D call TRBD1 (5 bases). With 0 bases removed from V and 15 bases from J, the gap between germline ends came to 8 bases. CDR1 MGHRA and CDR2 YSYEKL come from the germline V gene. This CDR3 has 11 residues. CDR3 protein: CASSQERDVFF. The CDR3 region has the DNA TGCGCCAGCAGCCAAGAACGGGACGTGTTTTTT.

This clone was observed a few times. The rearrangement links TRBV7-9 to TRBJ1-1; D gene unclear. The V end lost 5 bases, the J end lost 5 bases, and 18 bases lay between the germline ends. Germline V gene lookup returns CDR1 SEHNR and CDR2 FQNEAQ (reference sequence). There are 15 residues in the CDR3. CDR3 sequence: CASSPQYTTRTEAFF. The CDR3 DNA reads TGTGCCAGCAGCCCCCAGTACACGACAAGGACTGAAGCTTTCTTT.

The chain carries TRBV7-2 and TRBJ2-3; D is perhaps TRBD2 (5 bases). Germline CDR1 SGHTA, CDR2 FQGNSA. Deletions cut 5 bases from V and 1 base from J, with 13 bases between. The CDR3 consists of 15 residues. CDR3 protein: CASSPDAGGTDTQYF. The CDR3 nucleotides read TGTGCCAGCAGCCCAGACGCCGGGGGCACAGATACGCAGTATTTT. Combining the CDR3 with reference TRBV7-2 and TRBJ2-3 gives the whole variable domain GAGVSQSPSNKVTEKGKDVELRCDPISGHTALYWYRQSLGQGLEFLIYFQGNSAPDKSGLPSDRFSAERTGGSVSTLTIQRTQQEDSAVYLCASSPDAGGTDTQYFGPGTRLTVL.

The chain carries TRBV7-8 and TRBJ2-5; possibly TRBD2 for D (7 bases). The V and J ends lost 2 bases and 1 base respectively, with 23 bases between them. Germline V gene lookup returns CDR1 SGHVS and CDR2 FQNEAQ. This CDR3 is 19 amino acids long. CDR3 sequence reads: CASSLNLAEPRGVQETQYF. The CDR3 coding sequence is TGTGCCAGCAGCTTAAACCTAGCGGAACCTAGGGGGGTCCAAGAGACCCAGTACTTC. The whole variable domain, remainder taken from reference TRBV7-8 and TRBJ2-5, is GAGVSQSPRYKVAKRGQDVALRCDPISGHVSLFWYQQALGQGPEFLTYFQNEAQLDKSGLPSDRFFAERPEGSVSTLKIQRTQQEDSAVYLCASSLNLAEPRGVQETQYFGPGTRLLVL.

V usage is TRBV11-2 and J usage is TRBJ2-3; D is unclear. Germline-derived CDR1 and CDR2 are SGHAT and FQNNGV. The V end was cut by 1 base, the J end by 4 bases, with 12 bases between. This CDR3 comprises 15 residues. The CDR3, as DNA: TGTGCCAGCAGCTTAGGCCTAGGCGCCCCAGATACGCAGTATTTT. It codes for CASSLGLGAPDTQYF.

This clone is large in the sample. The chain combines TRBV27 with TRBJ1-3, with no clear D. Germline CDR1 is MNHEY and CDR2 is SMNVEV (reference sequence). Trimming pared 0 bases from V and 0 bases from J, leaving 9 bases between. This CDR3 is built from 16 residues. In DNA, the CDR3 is TGTGCCAGCAGTTTATCCCCGGTGGGCTCTGGAAACACCATATATTTT. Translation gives CASSLSPVGSGNTIYF.